The 16 T cell receptor beta chains presented below share a single source sample, sequenced in a study of shared clonotypes between healthy human individuals. Only CD45RO-negative cells positively selected for CCR7 counted as naive CD8 cells, so terminally differentiated effector memory CD45RA+ cells were excluded. Clones were sequenced by immunoSEQ multiplex PCR, and TCRdb holds only the in-frame ones, with some missing. The data contain 550,000 to 750,000 clones, 95% to 96% of them seen just once; the ten biggest clones take up over 0.09%. The sample comprised naive CD8+ T cells sorted from blood. These receptors were collected from a woman in her twenties or thirties in good health.

This clone has only a few counts. This sequence joins TRBV28 and TRBJ2-7; possible D gene TRBD2, 7 bases. There are 16 residues in the CDR3. Germline-derived CDR1 and CDR2 are MDHEN and SYDVKM. V shed 0 bases and J shed 6 bases, with 18 bases lying between them. This chain's CDR3 is CASSLWRGTSDVEQYF. The CDR3 DNA reads TGTGCCAGCAGTTTATGGCGGGGGACATCGGACGTCGAGCAGTACTTC.

The rearrangement joins TRBV7-8 to TRBJ1-4; perhaps TRBD1 as D (6 bases). The V end lost 4 bases, the J end lost 7 bases, and 13 bases lay between the germline ends. The germline V gene encodes CDR1 SGHVS and CDR2 FQNEAQ. This CDR3 region has 14 residues. The CDR3 sequence is CASSSTGRSEKLFF. The CDR3 nucleotides are TGTGCCAGCAGCTCGACAGGACGGAGTGAAAAACTGTTTTTT. The full variable domain, rest sourced from reference TRBV7-8 and TRBJ1-4, is GAGVSQSPRYKVAKRGQDVALRCDPISGHVSLFWYQQALGQGPEFLTYFQNEAQLDKSGLPSDRFFAERPEGSVSTLKIQRTQQEDSAVYLCASSSTGRSEKLFFGSGTQLSVL.

The V and J genes are TRBV30 and TRBJ2-1; D might be TRBD1 or TRBD2, each matching 5 bases. CDR3 length: 14 amino acids. Germline V gene sequence: CDR1 GTSNPN, CDR2 SVGIG (reference sequence). With 3 bases removed from V and 3 bases from J, the gap between germline ends came to 12 bases. The CDR3 reads CAWSLRDGYNEQFF. CDR3 DNA: TGTGCCTGGAGCCTCAGGGACGGCTACAATGAGCAGTTCTTC. The whole variable domain, filled in from reference TRBV30 and TRBJ2-1, reads SQTIHQWPATLVQPVGSPLSLECTVEGTSNPNLYWYRQAAGRGLQLLFYSVGIGQISSEVPQNLSASRPQDRQFILSSKKLLLSDSGFYLCAWSLRDGYNEQFFGPGTRLTVL.

This sequence joins TRBV19 and TRBJ2-7; 8 nucleotides match TRBD1. The J segment lost 4 bases and the V segment lost 1 base, leaving 6 bases of the junction unmatched. The CDR3 totals 15 residues. Germline loops: CDR1 LNHDA, CDR2 SQIVND (reference sequence). CDR3 sequence (DNA): TGTGCCAGTAGTATAGCCGGACAGGGTCAGTACGAGCAGTACTTC. Translating gives CASSIAGQGQYEQYF.

V usage is TRBV5-6 and J usage is TRBJ2-3; perhaps D is TRBD1 or TRBD2 (6 bases each). This CDR3 spans 12 amino acids. In germline, CDR1 is SGHDT, CDR2 YYEEEE. V was trimmed by 7 bases and J by 10 bases, leaving 16 bases between them. DNA of the CDR3: TGTGCCAGCGGCGCGCCAAGGGGGGCGCAGTATTTT. It encodes CASGAPRGAQYF.

The chain joins TRBV27 to TRBJ2-3; weak D call: TRBD2 (6 bases). The CDR3 sequence is 15 residues long. Germline lookup yields CDR1 MNHEY and CDR2 SMNVEV (reference sequence). V shed 2 bases and J shed 0 bases, with 9 bases lying between them. Here the CDR3 reads CASSLIGTSTDTQYF. The CDR3 DNA is TGTGCCAGCAGTTTAATAGGGACTAGCACAGATACGCAGTATTTT.

Notes on this clone: This specimen includes other DNA sequences encoding the same CDR3. The gene calls are TRBV28 and TRBJ1-2; D remains unclear. The CDR3 totals 12 residues. Germline lookup yields CDR1 MDHEN and CDR2 SYDVKM. Trimming removed 9 bases from V and 0 bases from J, with 8 bases in between. CDR3 coding DNA: TGTGCCAGTTCGGCCTCTAACTATGGCTACACCTTC. It codes for CASSASNYGYTF.

This chain joins TRBV2 and TRBJ2-7; TRBD1 is a possible D gene (6 bases). Trimming removed 10 bases from V and 4 bases from J, with 26 bases in between. The germline V gene encodes CDR1 SNHLY and CDR2 FYNNEI. This CDR3 region has 16 residues. The CDR3 region has the DNA TGTGCCATCCCGATCACAGGGCGAAATAACCCATACGAGCAGTACTTC. Its translation: CAIPITGRNNPYEQYF.

The chain's CDR3 is CASSQDPSGRVADTQYF. As DNA, the CDR3 is TGTGCCAGCAGCCAAGATCCTAGCGGGAGGGTTGCAGATACGCAGTATTTT. The genes are TRBV4-2 and TRBJ2-3, with 12 positions matching TRBD2. Germline V lookup: CDR1 LGHNA, CDR2 YNFKEQ. This CDR3 contains 17 residues. J was trimmed by 4 bases and V by 0 bases; bases with no gene match: 5.

V and J are TRBV10-1 and TRBJ2-3, with 7 positions matching TRBD1. Germline CDR1 is WNHNN and CDR2 is SYGVQD (reference sequence). This CDR3 comprises 14 residues. J was trimmed by 5 bases and V by 8 bases; bases with no gene match: 10. Written as DNA, the CDR3 is TGCGCCAGCCATACGGGACAGCTCGGAGATACGCAGTATTTT. It translates to CASHTGQLGDTQYF.

The genes are TRBV10-3 and TRBJ2-7, with TRBD1 matching 9 bases. The CDR3 covers 14 residues. Germline assignment: CDR1 ENHRY and CDR2 SYGVKD. With V trimmed by 3 bases and J by 4 bases, 4 bases remained unmatched. CDR3 sequence reads: CAISEKTGGYEQYF. The CDR3 DNA follows: TGTGCCATCAGTGAAAAGACAGGGGGGTACGAGCAGTACTTC.

The CDR3 sequence: CSVDVGTGGSYEQYF. DNA for the CDR3: TGCAGCGTTGACGTCGGGACAGGGGGCTCCTACGAGCAGTACTTC. The V gene is TRBV29-1, the J gene TRBJ2-7, with 11 bases matching TRBD1. Germline V CDR1 and CDR2: SQVTM, ANQGSEA. The J segment lost 0 bases and the V segment lost 3 bases, leaving 4 bases of the junction unmatched. This CDR3 has 15 residues.

V usage is TRBV27 and J usage is TRBJ2-7; D gene uncertain. The CDR3 is 14 amino acids. Germline values: CDR1 MNHEY, CDR2 SMNVEV (reference sequence). The ends were cut back, 3 bases at V and 0 bases at J, with 9 bases in the middle. The CDR3: CASSFFGSSYEQYF. The DNA for the CDR3 is TGTGCCAGCAGTTTTTTCGGGTCCTCCTACGAGCAGTACTTC.

CDR3 in DNA: TGTGCCAGCAGTCCCAGACTAGGGAACTACAATGAGCAGTTCTTC. Amino acid sequence: CASSPRLGNYNEQFF. The chain has TRBV27 and TRBJ2-1; weak D call: TRBD2 (6 bases). Germline CDR1 MNHEY, CDR2 SMNVEV (reference sequence). CDR3 length: 15 amino acids. The V gene lost 5 bases and the J gene lost 3 bases, with 14 bases spanning the gap.

This clone is a singleton in its sample. The chain combines TRBV28 with TRBJ1-1, with 8 bases matching TRBD1. The trim removed 5 bases at V and 3 bases at J, leaving 5 bases unmatched. CDR3 length: 14 amino acids. Per germline, CDR1 MDHEN and CDR2 SYDVKM. CDR3 amino acids: CASSETGEYTEAFF. For the CDR3, the DNA is TGTGCCAGCAGTGAGACAGGGGAGTACACTGAAGCTTTCTTT.

The chain employs TRBV27 and TRBJ2-2, with no clear D. V lost 2 bases and J 2 bases, leaving 9 bases between the germline ends. The germline V gene encodes CDR1 MNHEY and CDR2 SMNVEV (reference sequence). The length of the CDR3 is 15 residues. CDR3 in DNA: TGTGCCAGCAGTTTACTGTCCTCTAACACCGGGGAGCTGTTTTTT. Translated: CASSLLSSNTGELFF.